The rows below give T cell receptor beta chains drawn from one sample of a study of T cells expressing NK-cell markers. TCRdb reprocessed the 5' RACE reads and keeps a single row for each CDR3 protein, giving no DNA. This table holds about 160,000 distinct CDR3 sequences. Material for sequencing was blood T cells: a sorted CD56 or NKG2C T cell subset, CD4+ or CD8+ T cells, or bulk PBMC T cells (not recorded which). The receptors shown here come from a woman between 18 and 69 years old in good health. Both conserved end residues are part of each CDR3.

CDR3	J	V
CASSYPRRISGNTIYF	TRBJ1-3	TRBV6-5
CASSEGDDGKHF	TRBJ1-5	TRBV2
CSALPSLNEQFF	TRBJ2-1	TRBV20-1
CASSLSLGQGTDTQYF	TRBJ2-3	TRBV12-3/TRBV12-4
CASSVGPNNEKLFF	TRBJ1-4	TRBV9
CASSQVGREVTEAFF	TRBJ1-1	TRBV4-2
CASSRLRDRGYQETQYF	TRBJ2-5	TRBV28
CATVTGGSYGYTF	TRBJ1-2	TRBV10-3
CATSPRTGDAEKLFF	TRBJ1-4	TRBV15
CSAHGTSYQETQYF	TRBJ2-5	TRBV20-1
CASSLETGVEQYF	TRBJ2-7	TRBV5-1
CATSVDTEQFF	TRBJ2-1	TRBV24-1
CASSRRDILGYEQYF	TRBJ2-7	TRBV19
CATSERDRGDYGYTF	TRBJ1-2	TRBV24-1
CASSRGQLNEKLFF	TRBJ1-4	TRBV13
CAWSRRGSLNTEAFF	TRBJ1-1	TRBV30
CASRQGGSPLHF	TRBJ1-6	TRBV28
CSAIGGLAGGTDTQYF	TRBJ2-3	TRBV20-1
CASRREGRIYEQFF	TRBJ2-1	TRBV28
CASSLPPLSYEQYF	TRBJ2-7	TRBV28
CASSMRQGNTGELFF	TRBJ2-2	TRBV7-9
CASSQAGQGNYGYTF	TRBJ1-2	TRBV4-1
CASSSSRGNTIYF	TRBJ1-3	TRBV6-6
CSASGTSVGGYTF	TRBJ1-2	TRBV20-1
CSVVVSFSGVLDNEQFF	TRBJ2-1	TRBV29-1
CASSQDLGPYEQYF	TRBJ2-7	TRBV4-1
CSVEVQGGGNQPQHF	TRBJ1-5	TRBV29-1
CASRSKTPSSYNEQFF	TRBJ2-1	TRBV28
CASKGRADTQYF	TRBJ2-3	TRBV2
CASSRASGVSYNEQFF	TRBJ2-1	TRBV6-2/TRBV6-3
CASSFSPLMGQPQHF	TRBJ1-5	TRBV5-1
CASSHLRGGRDRNEQFF	TRBJ2-1	TRBV6-2/TRBV6-3
CASSLGQGAFGEKLFF	TRBJ1-4	TRBV12-3/TRBV12-4
CASTPRASGANVLTF	TRBJ2-6	TRBV12-3/TRBV12-4
CASSLSRGGWYEQYF	TRBJ2-7	TRBV7-2
CATSRDFGGGAGTDTQYF	TRBJ2-3	TRBV15
CASSVGRGTEAFF	TRBJ1-1	TRBV3-1
CASRDRNLNTEAFF	TRBJ1-1	TRBV7-8
CASSRRESNQPQHF	TRBJ1-5	TRBV6-1
CASSREVVIAGVAYEQYF	TRBJ2-7	TRBV4-2
CASSVGLGTYEQYF	TRBJ2-7	TRBV4-1
CSVADRAYIRNEQFF	TRBJ2-1	TRBV29-1
CASSQDVRLADTQYF	TRBJ2-3	TRBV3-1
CASSLGGARAGELFF	TRBJ2-2	TRBV7-8
CASSPAGVATQYF	TRBJ2-3	TRBV18